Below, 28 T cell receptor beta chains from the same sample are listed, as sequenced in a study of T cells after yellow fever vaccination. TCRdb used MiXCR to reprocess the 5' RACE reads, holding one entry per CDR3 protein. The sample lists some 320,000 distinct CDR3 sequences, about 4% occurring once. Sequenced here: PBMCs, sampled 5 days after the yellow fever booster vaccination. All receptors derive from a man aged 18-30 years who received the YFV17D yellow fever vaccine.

CDR3: CASSQKDHPGELFF. CDR3 in DNA: TGTGCCAGCAGCCAAAAGGATCACCCCGGGGAGCTGTTTTTT. The chain employs TRBV4-2 and TRBJ2-2, with no clear D. V gave up 2 bases and J gave up 6 bases, with 10 bases separating them. The length of the CDR3 is 14 residues. Germline CDR1 and CDR2: LGHNA and YNFKEQ.

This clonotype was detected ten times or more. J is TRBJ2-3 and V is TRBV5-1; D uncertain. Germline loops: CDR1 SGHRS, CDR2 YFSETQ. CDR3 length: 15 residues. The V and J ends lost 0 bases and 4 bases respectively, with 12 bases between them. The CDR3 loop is CASSLEPTVADTQYF. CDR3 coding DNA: TGCGCCAGCAGCTTGGAACCGACTGTGGCAGATACGCAGTATTTT.

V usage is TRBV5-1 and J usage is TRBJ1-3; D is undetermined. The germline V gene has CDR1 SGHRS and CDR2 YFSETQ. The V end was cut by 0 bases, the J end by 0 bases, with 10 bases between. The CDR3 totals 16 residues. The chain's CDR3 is CASSLGDRPSGNTIYF. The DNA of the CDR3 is TGCGCCAGCAGCTTGGGAGATCGCCCCTCTGGAAACACCATATATTTT.

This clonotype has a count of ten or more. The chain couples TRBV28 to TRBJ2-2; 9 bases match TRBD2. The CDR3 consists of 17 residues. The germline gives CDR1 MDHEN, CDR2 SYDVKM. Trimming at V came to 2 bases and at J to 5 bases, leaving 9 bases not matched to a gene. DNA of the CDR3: TGTGCCAGCAGTTTACGTAGAGCGGGGGGTTGGACCGGGGAGCTGTTTTTT. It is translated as CASSLRRAGGWTGELFF.

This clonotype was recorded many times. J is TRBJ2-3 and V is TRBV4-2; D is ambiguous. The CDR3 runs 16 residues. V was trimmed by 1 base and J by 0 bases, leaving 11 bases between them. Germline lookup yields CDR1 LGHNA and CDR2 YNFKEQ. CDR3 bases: TGTGCCAGCAGCCAAGTTGGCGGTTCTAGCACAGATACGCAGTATTTT. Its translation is CASSQVGGSSTDTQYF.

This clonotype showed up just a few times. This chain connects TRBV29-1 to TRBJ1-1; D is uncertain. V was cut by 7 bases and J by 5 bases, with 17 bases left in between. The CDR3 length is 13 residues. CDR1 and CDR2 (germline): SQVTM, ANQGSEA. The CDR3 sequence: CSGSGFEGTEAFF. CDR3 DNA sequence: TGCAGCGGATCGGGCTTTGAAGGGACTGAAGCTTTCTTT.

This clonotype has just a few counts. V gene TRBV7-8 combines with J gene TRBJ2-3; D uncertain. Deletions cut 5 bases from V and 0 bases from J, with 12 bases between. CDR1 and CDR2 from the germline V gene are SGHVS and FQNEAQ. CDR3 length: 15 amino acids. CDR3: CASSPRSASTDTQYF. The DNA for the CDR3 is TGTGCCAGCAGCCCGAGGTCGGCGAGCACAGATACGCAGTATTTT.

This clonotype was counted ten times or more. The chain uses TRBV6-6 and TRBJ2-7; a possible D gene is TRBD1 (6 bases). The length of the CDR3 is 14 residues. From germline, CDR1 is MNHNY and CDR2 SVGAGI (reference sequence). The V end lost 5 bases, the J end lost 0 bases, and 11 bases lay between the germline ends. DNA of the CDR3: TGTGCCAGCAGTCGAGCGACAGGCTCCTACGAGCAGTACTTC. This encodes CASSRATGSYEQYF.

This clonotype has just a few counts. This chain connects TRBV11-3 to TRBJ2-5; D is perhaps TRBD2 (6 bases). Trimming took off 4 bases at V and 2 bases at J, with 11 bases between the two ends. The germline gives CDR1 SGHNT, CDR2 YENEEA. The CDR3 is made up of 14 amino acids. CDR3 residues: CASSSRDRQETQYF. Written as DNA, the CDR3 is TGTGCCAGCAGCTCGCGGGACCGACAAGAGACCCAGTACTTC.

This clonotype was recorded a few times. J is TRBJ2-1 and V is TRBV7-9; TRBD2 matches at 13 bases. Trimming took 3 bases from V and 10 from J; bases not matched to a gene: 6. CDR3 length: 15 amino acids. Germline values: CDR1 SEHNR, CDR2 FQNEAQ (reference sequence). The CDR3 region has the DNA TGTGCCAGCAGCTTTACTAGCGGGGGGGCCTACGAGCAGTTCTTC. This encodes CASSFTSGGAYEQFF.

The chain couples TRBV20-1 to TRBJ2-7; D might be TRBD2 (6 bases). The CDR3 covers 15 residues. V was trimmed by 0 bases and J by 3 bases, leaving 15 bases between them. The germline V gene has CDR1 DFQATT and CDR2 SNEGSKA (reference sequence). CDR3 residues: CSARDLRDPFYEQYF. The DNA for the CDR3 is TGCAGTGCTAGAGATTTGCGGGACCCGTTCTACGAGCAGTACTTC.

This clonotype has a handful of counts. CDR3 loop: CAISDGGSAYEQYF. As DNA, the CDR3 is TGTGCCATCAGTGACGGGGGCAGCGCCTACGAGCAGTACTTC. The J gene is TRBJ2-7, the V gene TRBV10-3; perhaps D is TRBD1 or TRBD2 (6 bases each). Germline lookup yields CDR1 ENHRY and CDR2 SYGVKD. The CDR3 totals 14 residues. V lost 3 bases and J lost 2, with 11 bases in between.

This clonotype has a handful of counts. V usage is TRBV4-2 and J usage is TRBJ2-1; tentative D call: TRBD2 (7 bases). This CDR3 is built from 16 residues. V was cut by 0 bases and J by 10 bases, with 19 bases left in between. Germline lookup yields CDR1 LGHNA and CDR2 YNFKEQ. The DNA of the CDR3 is TGTGCCAGCAGCCAAGATTATGCGGGGGCCCTCTTGGAGCAGTTCTTC. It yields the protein CASSQDYAGALLEQFF.

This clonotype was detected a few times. CDR3 sequence (DNA): TGCAGTGCTAGAGATCAACACCCCCGGGGGGCCCCCTACGAGCAGTACTTC. This codes for CSARDQHPRGAPYEQYF. The chain combines TRBV20-1 with TRBJ2-7, with a tentative D call TRBD2 (7 bases). The V end lost 0 bases, the J end lost 2 bases, and 20 bases lay between the germline ends. This CDR3 contains 17 residues. Germline assignment: CDR1 DFQATT and CDR2 SNEGSKA (reference sequence).

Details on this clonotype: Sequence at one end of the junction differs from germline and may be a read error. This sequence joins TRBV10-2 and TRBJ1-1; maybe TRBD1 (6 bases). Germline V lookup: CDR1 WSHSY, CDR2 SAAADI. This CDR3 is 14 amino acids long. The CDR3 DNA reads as TGCGCCAGCATTGAGGAAGGGGGAACAACTGAAGCTTTCTTT. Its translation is CASIEEGGTTEAFF.

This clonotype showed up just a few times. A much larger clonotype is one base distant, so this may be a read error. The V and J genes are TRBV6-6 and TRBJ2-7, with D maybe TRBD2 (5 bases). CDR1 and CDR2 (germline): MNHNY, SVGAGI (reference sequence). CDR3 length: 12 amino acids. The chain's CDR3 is CDTFAGLYEQYF. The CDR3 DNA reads TGTGACACCTTCGCGGGCCTCTACGAGCAGTACTTC.

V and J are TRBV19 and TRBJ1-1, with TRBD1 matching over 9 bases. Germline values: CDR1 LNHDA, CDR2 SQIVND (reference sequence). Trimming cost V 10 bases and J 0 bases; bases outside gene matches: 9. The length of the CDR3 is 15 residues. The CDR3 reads CATRTGVNMNTEAFF. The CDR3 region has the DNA TGTGCCACCAGGACAGGGGTGAACATGAACACTGAAGCTTTCTTT.

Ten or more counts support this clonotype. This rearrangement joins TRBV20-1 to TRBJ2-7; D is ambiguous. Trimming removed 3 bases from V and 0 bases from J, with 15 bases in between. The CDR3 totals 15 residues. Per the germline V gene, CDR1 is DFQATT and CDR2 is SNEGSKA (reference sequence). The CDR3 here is CSASQQRSSSYEQYF. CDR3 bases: TGCAGTGCTAGTCAACAGCGTTCGAGCTCCTACGAGCAGTACTTC.

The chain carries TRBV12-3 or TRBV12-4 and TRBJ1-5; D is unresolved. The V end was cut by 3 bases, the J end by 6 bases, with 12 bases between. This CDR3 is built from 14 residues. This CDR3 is CASSLRRVGQPQHF. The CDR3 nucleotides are TGTGCCAGCAGTTTGAGACGGGTGGGTCAGCCCCAGCATTTT.

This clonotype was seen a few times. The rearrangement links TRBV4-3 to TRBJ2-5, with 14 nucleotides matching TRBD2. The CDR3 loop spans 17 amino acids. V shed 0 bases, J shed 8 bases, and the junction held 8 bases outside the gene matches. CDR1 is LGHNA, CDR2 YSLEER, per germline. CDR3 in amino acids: CASSQDRTSGGLITQYF. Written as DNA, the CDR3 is TGCGCCAGCAGCCAAGATAGGACTAGCGGGGGGCTAATCACCCAGTACTTC.

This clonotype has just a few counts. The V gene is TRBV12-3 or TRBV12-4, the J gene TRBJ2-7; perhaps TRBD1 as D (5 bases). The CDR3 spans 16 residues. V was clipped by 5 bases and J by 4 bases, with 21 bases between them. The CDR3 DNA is TGTGCCAGCAGTCTACGACAGACCGGCCTCCTTTACGAGCAGTACTTC. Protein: CASSLRQTGLLYEQYF.

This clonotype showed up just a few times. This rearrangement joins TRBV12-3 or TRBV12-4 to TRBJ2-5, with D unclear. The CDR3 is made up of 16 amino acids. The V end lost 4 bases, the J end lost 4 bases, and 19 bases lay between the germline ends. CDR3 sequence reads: CASSYGLTTRRETQYF. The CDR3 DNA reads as TGTGCCAGCAGTTACGGTCTCACTACTCGCCGAGAGACCCAGTACTTC.

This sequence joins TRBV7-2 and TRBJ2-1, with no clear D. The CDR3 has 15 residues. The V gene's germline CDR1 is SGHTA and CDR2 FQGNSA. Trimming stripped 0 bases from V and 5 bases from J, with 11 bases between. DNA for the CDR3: TGTGCCAGCAGCTTAGCAGGTGATGAAAACAATGAGCAGTTCTTC. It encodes CASSLAGDENNEQFF.

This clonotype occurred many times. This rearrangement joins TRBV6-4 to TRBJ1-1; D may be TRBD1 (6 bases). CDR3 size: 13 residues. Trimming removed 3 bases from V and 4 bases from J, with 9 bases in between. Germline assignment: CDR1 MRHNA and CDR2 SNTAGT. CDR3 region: CASSEQGGTEAFF. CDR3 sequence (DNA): TGTGCCAGCAGTGAACAGGGAGGCACTGAAGCTTTCTTT.

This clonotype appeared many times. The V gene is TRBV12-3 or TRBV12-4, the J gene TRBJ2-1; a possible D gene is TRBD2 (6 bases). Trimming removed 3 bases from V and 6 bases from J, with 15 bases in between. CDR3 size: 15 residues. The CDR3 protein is CASSFGGTQGNEQFF. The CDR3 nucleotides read TGTGCCAGCAGTTTTGGAGGGACTCAGGGCAATGAGCAGTTCTTC.

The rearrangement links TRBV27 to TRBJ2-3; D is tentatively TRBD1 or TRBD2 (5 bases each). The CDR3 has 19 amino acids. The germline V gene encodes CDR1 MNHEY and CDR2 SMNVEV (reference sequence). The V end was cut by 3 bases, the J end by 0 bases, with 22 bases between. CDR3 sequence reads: CASSLTGPFGELSTDTQYF. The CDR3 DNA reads TGTGCCAGCAGTTTGACGGGGCCTTTTGGGGAATTAAGCACAGATACGCAGTATTTT.

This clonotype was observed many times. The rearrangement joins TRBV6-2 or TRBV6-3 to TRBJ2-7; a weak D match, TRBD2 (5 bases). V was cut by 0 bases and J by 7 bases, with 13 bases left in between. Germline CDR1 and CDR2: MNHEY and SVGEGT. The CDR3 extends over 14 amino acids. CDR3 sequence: CASSYSGLAREQYF. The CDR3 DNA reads TGTGCCAGCAGTTACTCGGGTCTAGCACGTGAGCAGTACTTC.

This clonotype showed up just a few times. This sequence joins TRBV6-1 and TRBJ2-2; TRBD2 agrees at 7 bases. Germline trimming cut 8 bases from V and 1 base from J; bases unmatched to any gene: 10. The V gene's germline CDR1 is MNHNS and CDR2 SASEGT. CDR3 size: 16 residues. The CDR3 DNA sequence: TGTGCCAGCTATACCAGGACTAGGGGGAACACCGGGGAGCTGTTTTTT. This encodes CASYTRTRGNTGELFF.